This TCR beta chain comes out of a study of radiotherapy plus CTLA-4 blockade in lung cancer. At the level of the study: Among patients, 15% to 20% showed objective responses, and around 30% had disease control.

In regard to this clone: The antigen remains undetermined.

Findings of the study overall: Expansion in blood of tumor-derived TCR clones was seen after radiotherapy plus ipilimumab.

Sequencing used immunoSEQ multiplex PCR; TCRdb keeps in-frame clones, though not all of them. The repertoire has 30,000 to 45,000 clones, 72% of them found once; the top ten carry about a tenth. Trimming at V came to 0 bases and at J to 1 base, leaving 10 bases not matched to a gene. CDR1 SGHRS and CDR2 YFSETQ come from the germline V gene. This CDR3 region has 18 residues. Patients in the study, people with chemo-refractory metastatic non-small-cell lung cancer, received focal radiation plus ipilimumab CTLA-4 blockade. The sequence was collected from a human donor with non-small cell lung cancer who had stable disease on radiotherapy plus ipilimumab. This material consisted of peripheral blood, taken from a patient treated with radiotherapy plus ipilimumab. This chain connects TRBV5-1 to TRBJ2-4, with 7 bases that match TRBD2. CDR3 in DNA: TGCGCCAGCAGCTTGGGGCTGAGGGAACTAGCGGCCAAAAACATTCAGTACTTC. It specifies CASSLGLRELAAKNIQYF.